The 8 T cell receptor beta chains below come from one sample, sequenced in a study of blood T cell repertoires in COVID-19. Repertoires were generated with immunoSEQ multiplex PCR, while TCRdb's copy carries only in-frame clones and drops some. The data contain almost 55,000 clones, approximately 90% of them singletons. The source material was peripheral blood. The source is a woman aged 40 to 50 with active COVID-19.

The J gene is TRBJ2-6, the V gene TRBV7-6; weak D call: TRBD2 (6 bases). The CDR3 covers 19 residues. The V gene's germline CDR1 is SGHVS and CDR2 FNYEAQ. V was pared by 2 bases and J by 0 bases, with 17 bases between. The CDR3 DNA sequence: TGTGCCAGCAGCTTACTCCGGGGCGGGGCGGACTCTGGGGCCAACGTCCTGACTTTC. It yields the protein CASSLLRGGADSGANVLTF.

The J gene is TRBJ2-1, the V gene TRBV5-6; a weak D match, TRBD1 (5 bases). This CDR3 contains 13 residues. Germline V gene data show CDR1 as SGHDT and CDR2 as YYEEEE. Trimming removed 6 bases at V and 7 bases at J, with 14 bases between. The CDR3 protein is CASNTLGVNEQFF. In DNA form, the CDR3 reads TGTGCCAGCAACACCCTAGGGGTTAATGAGCAGTTCTTC.

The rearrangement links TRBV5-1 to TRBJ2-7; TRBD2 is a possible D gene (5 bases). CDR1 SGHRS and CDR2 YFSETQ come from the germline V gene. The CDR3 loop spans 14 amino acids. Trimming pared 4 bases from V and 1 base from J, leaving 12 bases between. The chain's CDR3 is CASSPRGDSYEQYF. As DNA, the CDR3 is TGCGCCAGCAGCCCTCGGGGAGATTCCTACGAGCAGTACTTC. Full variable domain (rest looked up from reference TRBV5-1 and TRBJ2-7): KAGVTQTPRYLIKTRGQQVTLSCSPISGHRSVSWYQQTPGQGLQFLFEYFSETQRNKGNFPGRFSGRQFSNSRSEMNVSTLELGDSALYLCASSPRGDSYEQYFGPGTRLTVT.

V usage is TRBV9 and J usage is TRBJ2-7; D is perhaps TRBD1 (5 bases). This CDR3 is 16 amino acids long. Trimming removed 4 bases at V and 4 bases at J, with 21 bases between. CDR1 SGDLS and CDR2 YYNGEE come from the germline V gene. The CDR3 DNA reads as TGTGCCAGCAGCACAGGTGTCGGTAGCTTAGGGTACGAGCAGTACTTC. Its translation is CASSTGVGSLGYEQYF.

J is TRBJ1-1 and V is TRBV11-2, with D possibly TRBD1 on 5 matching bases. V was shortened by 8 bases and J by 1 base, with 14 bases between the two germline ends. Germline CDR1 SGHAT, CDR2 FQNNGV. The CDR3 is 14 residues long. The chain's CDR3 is CASWEGRGNTEAFF. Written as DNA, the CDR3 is TGTGCCAGCTGGGAGGGACGGGGGAACACTGAAGCTTTCTTT.

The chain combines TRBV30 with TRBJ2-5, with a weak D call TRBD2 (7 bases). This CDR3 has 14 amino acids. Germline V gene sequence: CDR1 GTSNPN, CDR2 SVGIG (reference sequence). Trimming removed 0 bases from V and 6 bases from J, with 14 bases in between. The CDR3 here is CAWSVPGGPQTQYF. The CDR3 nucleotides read TGTGCCTGGAGTGTCCCCGGGGGGCCCCAGACCCAGTACTTC.

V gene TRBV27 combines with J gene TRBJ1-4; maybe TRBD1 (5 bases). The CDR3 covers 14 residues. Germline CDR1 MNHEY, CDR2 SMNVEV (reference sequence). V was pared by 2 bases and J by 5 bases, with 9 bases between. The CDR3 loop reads CASSLQGSNEKLFF. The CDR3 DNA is TGTGCCAGCAGTTTACAGGGATCAAATGAAAAACTGTTTTTT. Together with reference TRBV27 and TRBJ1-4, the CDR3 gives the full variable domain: EAQVTQNPRYLITVTGKKLTVTCSQNMNHEYMSWYRQDPGLGLRQIYYSMNVEVTDKGDVPEGYKVSRKEKRNFPLILESPSPNQTSLYFCASSLQGSNEKLFFGSGTQLSVL.

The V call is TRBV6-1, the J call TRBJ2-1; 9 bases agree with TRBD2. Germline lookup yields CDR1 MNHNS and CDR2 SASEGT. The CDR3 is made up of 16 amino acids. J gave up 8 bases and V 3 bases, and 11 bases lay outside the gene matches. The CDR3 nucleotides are TGTGCCAGCAGTGACGGGCGGGGGGGCCATCGGGATGAGCAGTTCTTC. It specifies CASSDGRGGHRDEQFF.